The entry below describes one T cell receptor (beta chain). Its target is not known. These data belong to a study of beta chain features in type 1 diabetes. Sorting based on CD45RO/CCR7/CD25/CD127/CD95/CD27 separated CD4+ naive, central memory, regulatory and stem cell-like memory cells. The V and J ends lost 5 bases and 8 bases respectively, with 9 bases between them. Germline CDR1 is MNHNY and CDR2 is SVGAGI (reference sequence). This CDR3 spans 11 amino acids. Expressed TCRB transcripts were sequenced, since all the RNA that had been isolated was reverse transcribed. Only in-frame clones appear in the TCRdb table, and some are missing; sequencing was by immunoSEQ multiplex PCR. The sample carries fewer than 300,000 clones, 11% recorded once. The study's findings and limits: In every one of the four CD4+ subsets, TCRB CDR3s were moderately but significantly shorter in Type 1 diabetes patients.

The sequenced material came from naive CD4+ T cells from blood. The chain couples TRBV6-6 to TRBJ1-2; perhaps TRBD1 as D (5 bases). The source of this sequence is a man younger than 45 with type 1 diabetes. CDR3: CASSLGGGYTF. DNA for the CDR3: TGTGCCAGCAGTCTTGGGGGGGGCTACACCTTC.